These 7 T cell receptor beta chains originate from one sample sequenced in a study of cytomegalovirus exposure and HLA in healthy donors. With 60 Vbeta and 13 Jbeta primers, the PCR was carried out. TCRdb's table, derived via immunoSEQ multiplex PCR, lists solely in-frame clones and lacks some. The table shows under 200,000 clones, with around 80% occurring only once. Sequencing was done on a sample of PBMCs. These receptor sequences come from a male donor in good health and CMV-seropositive.

The gene calls are TRBV6-5 and TRBJ2-4; D unclear. The V and J ends lost 2 bases and 4 bases respectively, with 9 bases between them. The CDR3 covers 14 residues. CDR1 is MNHEY and CDR2 is SVGAGI in the germline V gene. CDR3 DNA: TGTGCCAGCAGTTACGGAACAGAGAAAAACATTCAGTACTTC. Encoded protein: CASSYGTEKNIQYF.

The chain employs TRBV11-2 and TRBJ2-7; TRBD2 is a possible D gene (6 bases). Trimming removed 3 bases from V and 2 bases from J, with 11 bases in between. The germline V gene has CDR1 SGHAT and CDR2 FQNNGV. This CDR3 comprises 14 residues. The DNA of the CDR3 is TGTGCCAGCAGCTTCGGGGGAGCCCCCTACGAGCAGTACTTC. Translation: CASSFGGAPYEQYF. The variable domain in full, with the rest retrieved from reference TRBV11-2 and TRBJ2-7, is EAGVAQSPRYKIIEKRQSVAFWCNPISGHATLYWYQQILGQGPKLLIQFQNNGVVDDSQLPKDRFSAERLKGVDSTLKIQPAKLEDSAVYLCASSFGGAPYEQYFGPGTRLTVT.

The chain links TRBV27 to TRBJ1-6, with 9 nucleotides matching TRBD1. CDR1 and CDR2 (germline): MNHEY, SMNVEV (reference sequence). The J segment lost 8 bases and the V segment lost 3 bases, leaving 2 bases of the junction unmatched. The CDR3 runs to 14 residues. CDR3 sequence reads: CASSLDRGYSPLHF. The CDR3 DNA follows: TGTGCCAGCAGTTTGGACAGGGGATATTCACCCCTCCACTTT.

The chain couples TRBV7-3 to TRBJ2-3, with 8 bases fitting TRBD2. V was pared by 0 bases and J by 3 bases, with 5 bases of the junction left unmatched. CDR1 and CDR2 from the germline V gene are SGHTA and FQGTGA. This CDR3 comprises 16 residues. The CDR3 protein is CASSLTSGKKTDTQYF. For the CDR3, the DNA is TGTGCCAGCAGCTTAACTAGCGGGAAAAAAACAGATACGCAGTATTTT.

The chain recombines TRBV10-2 with TRBJ2-5, with 10 bases lining up with TRBD2. The DNA matches TRBJ2-7 better at its end, which makes the J call doubtful. CDR1 and CDR2 (germline): WSHSY, SAAADI. The CDR3 has 13 residues. Here the CDR3 reads CASFRTSGHEQYF. CDR3 coding DNA: TGCGCCAGCTTCAGGACTAGCGGCCACGAGCAGTACTTC.

This clone has more than one count but fewer than ten. The rearrangement links TRBV5-6 to TRBJ1-1; D uncertain. The CDR3 runs 14 residues. Germline assignment: CDR1 SGHDT and CDR2 YYEEEE. Between the trimmed V and J ends, which lost 1 base and 4 bases, there was a span of 11 bases. CDR3 in DNA: TGTGCCAGCAGCTTGTATTCGGTTACCACTGAAGCTTTCTTT. It translates to CASSLYSVTTEAFF.

The chain couples TRBV4-2 to TRBJ1-5, with TRBD1 identical over 12 bases. This CDR3 spans 15 amino acids. V was pared by 4 bases and J by 7 bases, with 5 bases of the junction left unmatched. Looked up from germline, CDR1 is LGHNA and CDR2 is YNFKEQ. Here the CDR3 DNA reads TGTGCCAGCAGCCCTGGGACAGGGGGCGCCCAGCCCCAGCATTTT. This translates into CASSPGTGGAQPQHF.